This TCR beta chain came from a study of radiation and T cells in renal cell carcinoma. Study-level background: Nephrectomy followed 15 Gy stereotactic body radiation by 4 weeks.

Remarks on this clone: Its specificity is unknown. The junction departs from germline at one end; a sequencing error may be responsible. This sample includes further DNA sequences coding for the same CDR3.

The sample's time point: blood 2 weeks post-SBRT. As for treatment: 15 Gy SBRT to primary tumor, nephrectomy 4 weeks later. The patient's renal cell carcinoma had clear cell pathology. Assay: immunoSEQ multiplex PCR; the TCRdb copy retains only in-frame clones and omits some. The sample comprises roughly 120,000 clones, around four fifths of which are singletons, and approximately 2% rests with the top ten. The CDR3 is 13 residues long. Germline lookup yields CDR1 SSHAT and CDR2 FNYEAQ (reference sequence). The study, taken as a whole, reports: Top tumor clonotypes rose in blood 2 weeks post-radiation, then contracted.

This TCR derives from a woman aged 55-69 years with renal cell carcinoma. Sequenced here: blood, sampled from a patient whose treatment included radiotherapy and nephrectomy. The rearrangement uses TRBV7-7 and TRBJ2-1; tentatively, D is TRBD1 or TRBD2 (5 bases each). This CDR3 is CASSTGRDNEQFF. The CDR3 region has the DNA TGTGCTAGCAGCACGGGACGGGACAATGAGCAGTTCTTC.